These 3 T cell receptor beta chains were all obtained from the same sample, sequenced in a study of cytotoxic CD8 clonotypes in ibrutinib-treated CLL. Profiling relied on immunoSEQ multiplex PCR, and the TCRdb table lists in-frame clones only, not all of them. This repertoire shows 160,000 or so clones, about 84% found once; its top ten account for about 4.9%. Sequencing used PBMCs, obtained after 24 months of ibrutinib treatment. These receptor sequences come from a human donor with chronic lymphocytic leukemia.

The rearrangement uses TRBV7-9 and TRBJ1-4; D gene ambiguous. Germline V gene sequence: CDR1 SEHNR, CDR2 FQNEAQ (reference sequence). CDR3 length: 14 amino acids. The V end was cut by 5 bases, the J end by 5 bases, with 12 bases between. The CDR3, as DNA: TGTGCCAGCAGCGGAGTCGCCACGAATGAAAAACTGTTTTTT. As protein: CASSGVATNEKLFF.

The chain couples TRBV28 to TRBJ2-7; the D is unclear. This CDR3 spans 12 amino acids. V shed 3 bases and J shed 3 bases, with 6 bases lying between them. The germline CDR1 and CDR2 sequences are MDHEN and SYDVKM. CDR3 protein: CASSFNYYEQYF. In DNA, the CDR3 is TGTGCCAGCAGTTTCAACTACTACGAGCAGTACTTC.

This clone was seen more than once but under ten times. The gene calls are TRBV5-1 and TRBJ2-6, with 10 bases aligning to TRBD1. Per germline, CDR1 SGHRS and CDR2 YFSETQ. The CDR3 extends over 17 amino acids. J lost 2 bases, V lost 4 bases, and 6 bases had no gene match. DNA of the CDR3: TGCGCCAGCAGCCGGAAGGACAGGGGGGCTGGGGCCAACGTCCTGACTTTC. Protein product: CASSRKDRGAGANVLTF.